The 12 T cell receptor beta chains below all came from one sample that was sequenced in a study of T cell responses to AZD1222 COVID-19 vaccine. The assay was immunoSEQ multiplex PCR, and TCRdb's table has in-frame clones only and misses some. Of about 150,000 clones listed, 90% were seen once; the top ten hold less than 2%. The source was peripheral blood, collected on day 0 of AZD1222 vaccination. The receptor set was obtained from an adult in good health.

The CDR3, as DNA: TGTGCCAGCACCCGGTGGCCGGCGAACACTGAAGCTTTCTTT. This sequence encodes CASTRWPANTEAFF. The chain links TRBV11-1 to TRBJ1-1; D gene unclear. Germline V gives CDR1 SGHAT, CDR2 FQDESV (reference sequence). The CDR3 sequence is 14 residues long. V gave up 7 bases and J gave up 1 base, with 13 bases separating them.

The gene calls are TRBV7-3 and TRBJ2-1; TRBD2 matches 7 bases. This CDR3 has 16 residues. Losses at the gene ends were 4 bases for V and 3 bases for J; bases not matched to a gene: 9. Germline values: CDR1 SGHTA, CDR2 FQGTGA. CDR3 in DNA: TGTGCCAGCAGCTCGGATAGCGGGCCGGTCTACAATGAGCAGTTCTTC. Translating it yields CASSSDSGPVYNEQFF.

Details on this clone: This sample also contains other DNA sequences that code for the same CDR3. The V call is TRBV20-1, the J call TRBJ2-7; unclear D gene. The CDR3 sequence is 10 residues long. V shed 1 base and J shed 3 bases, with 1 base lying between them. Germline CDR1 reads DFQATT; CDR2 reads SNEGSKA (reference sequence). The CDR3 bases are TGCAGTGCTAGAGGCTACGAGCAGTACTTC. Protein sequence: CSARGYEQYF.

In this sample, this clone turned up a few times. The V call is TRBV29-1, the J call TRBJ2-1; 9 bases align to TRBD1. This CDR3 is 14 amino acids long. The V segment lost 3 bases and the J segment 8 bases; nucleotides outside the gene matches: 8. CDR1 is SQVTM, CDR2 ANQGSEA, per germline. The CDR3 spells CSVDVGQGRDEQFF. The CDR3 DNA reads TGCAGCGTTGATGTCGGACAGGGGAGGGATGAGCAGTTCTTC.

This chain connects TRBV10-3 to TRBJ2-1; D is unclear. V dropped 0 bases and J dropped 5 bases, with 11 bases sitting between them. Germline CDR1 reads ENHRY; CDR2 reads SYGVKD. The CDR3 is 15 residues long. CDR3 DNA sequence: TGTGCCATCAGTGAGTCGGATAGCCGGAACAATGAGCAGTTCTTC. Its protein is CAISESDSRNNEQFF.

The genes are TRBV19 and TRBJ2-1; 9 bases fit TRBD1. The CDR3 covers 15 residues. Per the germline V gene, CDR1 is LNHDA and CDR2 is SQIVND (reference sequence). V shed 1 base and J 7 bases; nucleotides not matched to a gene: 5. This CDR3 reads CASSIGDRDYNEQFF. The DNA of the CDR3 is TGTGCCAGTAGTATAGGGGACAGGGATTATAATGAGCAGTTCTTC.

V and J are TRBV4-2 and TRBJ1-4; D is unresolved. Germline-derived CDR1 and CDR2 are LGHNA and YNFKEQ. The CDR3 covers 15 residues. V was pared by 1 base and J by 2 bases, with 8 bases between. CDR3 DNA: TGTGCCAGCAGCCAAGCGGCAGTTACTAATGAAAAACTGTTTTTT. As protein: CASSQAAVTNEKLFF.

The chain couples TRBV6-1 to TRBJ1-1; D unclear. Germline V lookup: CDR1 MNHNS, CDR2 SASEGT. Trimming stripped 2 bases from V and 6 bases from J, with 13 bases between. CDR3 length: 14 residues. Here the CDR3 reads CASSEFGDLAEAFF. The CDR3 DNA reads TGTGCCAGCAGTGAATTCGGGGATTTAGCTGAAGCTTTCTTT.

CDR3 bases: TGTGCCAGCAGCCTCGGACTAGTTGACACAGATACGCAGTATTTT. Its protein product is CASSLGLVDTDTQYF. This sequence joins TRBV11-2 and TRBJ2-3, with 7 nucleotides matching TRBD2. CDR1 is SGHAT and CDR2 is FQNNGV in the germline V gene. This CDR3 has 15 amino acids. J was trimmed by 2 bases and V by 5 bases; bases with no gene match: 7. The variable domain in full, completed from reference TRBV11-2 and TRBJ2-3, reads EAGVAQSPRYKIIEKRQSVAFWCNPISGHATLYWYQQILGQGPKLLIQFQNNGVVDDSQLPKDRFSAERLKGVDSTLKIQPAKLEDSAVYLCASSLGLVDTDTQYFGPGTRLTVL.

The CDR3 loop reads CASSYGVVTSNQPQHF. In nucleotides, the CDR3 is TGTGCCAGCAGTTACGGAGTGGTTACGAGCAATCAGCCCCAGCATTTT. The gene calls are TRBV6-5 and TRBJ1-5; D is unresolved. This CDR3 region has 16 residues. V lost 2 bases and J 1 base, leaving 12 bases between the germline ends. Germline V gene data show CDR1 as MNHEY and CDR2 as SVGAGI.

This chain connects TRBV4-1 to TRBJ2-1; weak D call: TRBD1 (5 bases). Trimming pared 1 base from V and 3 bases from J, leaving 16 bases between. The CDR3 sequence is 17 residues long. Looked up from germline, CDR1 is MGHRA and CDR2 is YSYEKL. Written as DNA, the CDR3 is TGCGCCAGCAGCCAAGTATTGCAGGGTTGGGGCTACAATGAGCAGTTCTTC. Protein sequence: CASSQVLQGWGYNEQFF.

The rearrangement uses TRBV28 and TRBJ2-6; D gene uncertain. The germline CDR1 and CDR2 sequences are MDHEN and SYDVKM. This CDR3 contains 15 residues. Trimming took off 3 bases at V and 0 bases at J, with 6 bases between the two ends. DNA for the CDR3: TGTGCCAGCAGTTTGCCGGACTCTGGGGCCAACGTCCTGACTTTC. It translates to CASSLPDSGANVLTF.